The 23 T cell receptor beta chains presented below share a single source sample, sequenced in a study of T-cell memory formation after mild COVID-19. One entry per CDR3 protein results from TCRdb running MiXCR on the 5' RACE reads. This table holds approximately 580,000 distinct CDR3 sequences, about 20% found once. Sample: PBMCs or a T cell subset sorted from them (not recorded which). The receptors were gathered from an adult woman who had mild COVID-19 (a few samples of this study predate the infection). Cell type and time point are not known.

A few counts support this clonotype. The chain uses TRBV6-5 and TRBJ2-7, with D perhaps TRBD1 (5 bases). CDR3 length: 13 residues. Germline V CDR1 and CDR2: MNHEY, SVGAGI. Trimming pared 2 bases from V and 3 bases from J, leaving 8 bases between. CDR3 bases: TGTGCCAGCAGTTACGAACAGGACTACGAGCAGTACTTC. It translates to CASSYEQDYEQYF.

The V call is TRBV29-1, the J call TRBJ1-2; D not certain. V was clipped by 1 base and J by 5 bases, with 17 bases between them. The CDR3 length is 15 residues. CDR1 and CDR2 from the germline V gene are SQVTM and ANQGSEA. The DNA for the CDR3 is TGCAGCGTTGAAGGGCCATTTCATCTGGGATATGGCTACACCTTC. Residues: CSVEGPFHLGYGYTF.

This clonotype was observed a handful of times. The rearrangement links TRBV7-9 to TRBJ2-3, with 8 bases aligning to TRBD1. CDR1 is SEHNR and CDR2 is FQNEAQ in the germline V gene (reference sequence). The CDR3 sequence is 15 residues long. Trimming removed 5 bases from V and 2 bases from J; junction bases left unmatched: 6. The CDR3 spells CASSSRTGPTDTQYF. In nucleotides, the CDR3 is TGTGCCAGCAGCAGTAGGACAGGGCCCACAGATACGCAGTATTTT.

The rearrangement joins TRBV7-9 to TRBJ2-3; TRBD2 matches 10 bases. Germline loops: CDR1 SEHNR, CDR2 FQNEAQ (reference sequence). V was pared by 4 bases and J by 0 bases, with 4 bases of the junction left unmatched. The CDR3 has 16 amino acids. This CDR3 is CASSYPTSGSTDTQYF. CDR3 bases: TGTGCCAGCAGCTATCCGACTAGCGGGAGCACAGATACGCAGTATTTT.

The chain carries TRBV6-2 or TRBV6-3 and TRBJ2-1, with 11 bases lining up with TRBD1. The CDR3 spans 17 residues. Germline V gives CDR1 MNHEY, CDR2 SVGEGT. Trimming at V came to 4 bases and at J to 5 bases, leaving 10 bases not matched to a gene. CDR3 nucleotide sequence: TGTGCCAGCAGTTCCGTACCGGGACAGGGGGTCCACAATGAGCAGTTCTTC. The encoded protein is CASSSVPGQGVHNEQFF.

V gene TRBV12-3 or TRBV12-4 combines with J gene TRBJ2-1; 7 bases fit TRBD1. The CDR3 is made up of 15 amino acids. Trimming removed 3 bases from V and 7 bases from J; junction bases left unmatched: 9. CDR3 protein: CASSFGRGYGNEQFF. DNA for the CDR3: TGTGCCAGCAGTTTCGGCAGGGGGTATGGGAATGAGCAGTTCTTC.

This clonotype was recorded a few times. This chain uses TRBV7-9 with TRBJ2-1, with D uncertain. The germline V and J ends were trimmed by 1 base and 9 bases, with 13 bases remaining between them. CDR3 length: 14 amino acids. Germline lookup yields CDR1 SEHNR and CDR2 FQNEAQ (reference sequence). The CDR3 protein is CASSLGPAPGEQFF. Here the CDR3 DNA reads TGTGCCAGCAGCTTAGGACCCGCCCCCGGTGAGCAGTTCTTC. Filled out from reference TRBV7-9 and TRBJ2-1, the complete variable domain reads DTGVSQNPRHKITKRGQNVTFRCDPISEHNRLYWYRQTLGQGPEFLTYFQNEAQLEKSRLLSDRFSAERPKGSFSTLEIQRTEQGDSAMYLCASSLGPAPGEQFFGPGTRLTVL.

CDR3 protein: CASSQVQGGPNTEAFF. CDR3 DNA: TGTGCCAGCAGCCAAGTCCAGGGGGGCCCGAACACTGAAGCTTTCTTT. This chain uses TRBV14 with TRBJ1-1; 7 bases align to TRBD1. With V trimmed by 1 base and J by 1 base, 6 bases remained unmatched. The CDR3 is made up of 16 amino acids. The germline gives CDR1 SGHDN, CDR2 FVKESK.

This rearrangement joins TRBV27 to TRBJ1-1; 9 bases align to TRBD1. After removal of 6 bases from V and 2 bases from J, the junction contained 4 bases not matched to a gene. The CDR3 contains 14 residues. Germline V CDR1 and CDR2: MNHEY, SMNVEV (reference sequence). The CDR3 here is CASRMGQGNTEAFF. The CDR3 DNA follows: TGTGCCAGCAGGATGGGACAGGGAAACACTGAAGCTTTCTTT.

In its sample, this clonotype was seen many times. This sequence joins TRBV20-1 and TRBJ1-2, with a tentative D call TRBD1 (6 bases). Germline assignment: CDR1 DFQATT and CDR2 SNEGSKA (reference sequence). V lost 1 base and J 5 bases, leaving 17 bases between the germline ends. The CDR3 sequence is 15 residues long. In nucleotides, the CDR3 is TGCAGTGCTAGAGGGGCGGCAGGGGCACGGTATGGCTACACCTTC. As protein: CSARGAAGARYGYTF.

This clonotype was counted many times. The chain combines TRBV29-1 with TRBJ1-2; D not certain. The CDR3 is 13 residues long. V was clipped by 5 bases and J by 8 bases, with 18 bases between them. CDR1 and CDR2 (germline): SQVTM, ANQGSEA. This chain's CDR3 is CSVKGSSLSGYTF. CDR3 coding DNA: TGCAGCGTTAAAGGGTCATCCCTTAGCGGCTACACCTTC.

The genes are TRBV5-4 and TRBJ1-6; D ambiguous. Trimming pared 0 bases from V and 10 bases from J, leaving 17 bases between. This CDR3 spans 16 amino acids. The germline V gene encodes CDR1 SGHNT and CDR2 YYREEE (reference sequence). The CDR3 DNA reads TGTGCCAGCAGCTTGGCCGATGGCAGGACTAGCTCACCCCTCCACTTT. Amino acid sequence: CASSLADGRTSSPLHF. Using reference TRBV5-4 and TRBJ1-6 for the parts outside the CDR3, the full variable domain is ETGVTQSPTHLIKTRGQQVTLRCSSQSGHNTVSWYQQALGQGPQFIFQYYREEENGRGNFPPRFSGLQFPNYSSELNVNALELDDSALYLCASSLADGRTSSPLHFGNGTRLTVT.

This clonotype occurred a few times. V gene TRBV7-3 combines with J gene TRBJ2-1; 7 nucleotides agree with TRBD2. V shed 3 bases and J 2 bases; nucleotides not matched to a gene: 7. Germline assignment: CDR1 SGHTA and CDR2 FQGTGA. The CDR3 consists of 16 residues. CDR3 nucleotides: TGTGCCAGCAGCTTGGGGCGGGAGTACCCCTACAATGAGCAGTTCTTC. It yields the protein CASSLGREYPYNEQFF.

J is TRBJ1-1 and V is TRBV6-5; weak D call: TRBD1 (5 bases). Per the germline V gene, CDR1 is MNHEY and CDR2 is SVGAGI. CDR3 size: 15 residues. The V and J ends lost 6 bases and 2 bases respectively, with 16 bases between them. The CDR3 nucleotides are TGTGCCAGCAGAACTACAGGCGTCGGAAACACTGAAGCTTTCTTT. Translated, it gives CASRTTGVGNTEAFF.

The V and J genes are TRBV24-1 and TRBJ1-5, with D unresolved. Trimming removed 0 bases at V and 3 bases at J, with 2 bases between. Germline V gene sequence: CDR1 KGHDR, CDR2 SFDVKD. The CDR3 consists of 13 residues. The CDR3 DNA follows: TGTGCCACCAGTGATTTGACCAATCAGCCCCAGCATTTT. Its translation: CATSDLTNQPQHF.

This chain links TRBV7-9 with TRBJ1-5; D is ambiguous. The CDR3 runs to 14 residues. Looked up from germline, CDR1 is SEHNR and CDR2 is FQNEAQ (reference sequence). Trimming removed 4 bases from V and 0 bases from J, with 7 bases in between. The CDR3 loop reads CASSSDGSNQPQHF. DNA of the CDR3: TGTGCCAGCAGCTCGGACGGTAGCAATCAGCCCCAGCATTTT.

This chain uses TRBV6-5 with TRBJ2-5; 9 nucleotides match TRBD2. The CDR3 sequence is 17 residues long. Germline lookup yields CDR1 MNHEY and CDR2 SVGAGI. The junction had 14 bases not matched to a gene; V was cut back by 8 bases and J by 1 base. The CDR3 reads CASAQRRLAEIQETQYF. In nucleotides, the CDR3 is TGTGCCAGCGCCCAAAGGCGACTAGCGGAAATCCAAGAGACCCAGTACTTC.

The chain uses TRBV20-1 and TRBJ2-3, with 8 bases fitting TRBD2. This CDR3 comprises 16 residues. CDR1 and CDR2 from the germline V gene are DFQATT and SNEGSKA (reference sequence). With 6 bases clipped from V and 4 bases from J, the junction kept 15 bases outside the gene matches. Here the CDR3 reads CSARIVGGGFPDTQYF. The CDR3 DNA is TGCAGTGCCCGCATTGTCGGGGGGGGCTTTCCAGATACGCAGTATTTT.

This clonotype has a handful of counts. CDR3 region: CASSRLAGGVDNEQFF. In DNA form, the CDR3 reads TGTGCCAGCAGTCGACTAGCGGGAGGTGTGGACAATGAGCAGTTCTTC. The V call is TRBV7-3, the J call TRBJ2-1, with 13 bases matching TRBD2. V shed 6 bases, J shed 5 bases, and the junction held 7 bases outside the gene matches. The germline V gene has CDR1 SGHTA and CDR2 FQGTGA. The CDR3 covers 16 residues.

This rearrangement joins TRBV7-9 to TRBJ2-3; weak D call: TRBD2 (6 bases). This CDR3 has 15 residues. Germline lookup yields CDR1 SEHNR and CDR2 FQNEAQ (reference sequence). Trimming pared 4 bases from V and 0 bases from J, leaving 11 bases between. The CDR3 protein is CASSSLAESTDTQYF. The CDR3 DNA reads TGTGCCAGCAGCTCATTAGCGGAGAGCACAGATACGCAGTATTTT. The complete variable domain, with remaining parts taken from reference TRBV7-9 and TRBJ2-3, reads DTGVSQNPRHKITKRGQNVTFRCDPISEHNRLYWYRQTLGQGPEFLTYFQNEAQLEKSRLLSDRFSAERPKGSFSTLEIQRTEQGDSAMYLCASSSLAESTDTQYFGPGTRLTVL.

This chain links TRBV12-3 or TRBV12-4 with TRBJ1-4, with D hard to call. V was cut by 3 bases and J by 7 bases, with 12 bases left in between. This CDR3 spans 14 amino acids. The CDR3 sequence is CASSLMAGVEKLFF. CDR3 nucleotides: TGTGCCAGCAGTTTGATGGCAGGAGTTGAAAAACTGTTTTTT.

This chain joins TRBV7-6 and TRBJ2-1; 7 bases match TRBD2. This CDR3 has 15 amino acids. The germline gives CDR1 SGHVS, CDR2 FNYEAQ. Trimming took 5 bases from V and 7 from J; bases not matched to a gene: 11. The CDR3 here is CASSPGRASGNEQFF. In nucleotides, the CDR3 is TGTGCCAGCAGCCCGGGGCGGGCTAGCGGAAATGAGCAGTTCTTC.

This rearrangement joins TRBV12-3 or TRBV12-4 to TRBJ2-7; TRBD2 matches at 14 bases. With 6 bases clipped from V and 6 bases from J, the junction kept 4 bases outside the gene matches. The CDR3 is 14 residues long. The CDR3 DNA follows: TGTGCCAGCAGACGGGGGACTAGCGGGGGCGAGCAGTACTTC. It specifies CASRRGTSGGEQYF.